This T cell receptor (beta chain) was profiled in a study of T cell changes during pregnancy in multiple sclerosis. Sequencing was performed with immunoSEQ multiplex PCR; in TCRdb, only in-frame clones are kept and a portion is missing. This sample has about 97,000 clones, with more than 85% found just once. Germline V CDR1 and CDR2: MGHRA, YSYEKL. Between the trimmed V and J ends, which lost 0 bases and 3 bases, there was a span of 15 bases. The CDR3 is 16 amino acids. This sample comprised peripheral blood, obtained in the second trimester of pregnancy. The TCR sequence derives from a female donor with multiple sclerosis, enrolled in a pregnancy study. The J gene is TRBJ2-7, the V gene TRBV4-1; D may be TRBD1 (5 bases). CDR3 residues: CASSQDEYRNLYEQYF. CDR3 bases: TGCGCCAGCAGCCAAGATGAATACAGGAACCTCTACGAGCAGTACTTC.